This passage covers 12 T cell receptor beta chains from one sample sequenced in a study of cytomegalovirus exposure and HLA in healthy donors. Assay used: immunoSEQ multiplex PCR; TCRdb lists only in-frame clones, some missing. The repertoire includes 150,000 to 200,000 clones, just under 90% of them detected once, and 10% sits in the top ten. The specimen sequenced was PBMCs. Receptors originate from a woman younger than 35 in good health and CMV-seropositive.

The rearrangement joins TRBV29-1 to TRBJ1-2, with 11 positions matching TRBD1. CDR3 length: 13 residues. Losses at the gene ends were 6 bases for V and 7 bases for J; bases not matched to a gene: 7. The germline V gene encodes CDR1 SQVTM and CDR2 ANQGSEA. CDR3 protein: CSVPGQGVIGYTF. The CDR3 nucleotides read TGCAGCGTCCCGGGACAGGGGGTCATTGGCTACACCTTC.

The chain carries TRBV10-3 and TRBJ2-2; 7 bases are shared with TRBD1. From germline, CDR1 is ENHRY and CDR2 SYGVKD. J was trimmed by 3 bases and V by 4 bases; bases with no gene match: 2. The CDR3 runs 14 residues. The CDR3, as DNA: TGTGCCATCAGTGGGCAGGGGGACACCGGGGAGCTGTTTTTT. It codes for CAISGQGDTGELFF.

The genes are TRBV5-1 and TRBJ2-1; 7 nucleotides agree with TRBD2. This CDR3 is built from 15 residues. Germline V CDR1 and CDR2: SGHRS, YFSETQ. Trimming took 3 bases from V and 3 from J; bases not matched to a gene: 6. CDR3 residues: CASSWEGSGYNEQFF. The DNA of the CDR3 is TGCGCCAGCAGCTGGGAGGGGTCAGGCTACAATGAGCAGTTCTTC. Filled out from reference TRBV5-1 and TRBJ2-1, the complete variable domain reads KAGVTQTPRYLIKTRGQQVTLSCSPISGHRSVSWYQQTPGQGLQFLFEYFSETQRNKGNFPGRFSGRQFSNSRSEMNVSTLELGDSALYLCASSWEGSGYNEQFFGPGTRLTVL.

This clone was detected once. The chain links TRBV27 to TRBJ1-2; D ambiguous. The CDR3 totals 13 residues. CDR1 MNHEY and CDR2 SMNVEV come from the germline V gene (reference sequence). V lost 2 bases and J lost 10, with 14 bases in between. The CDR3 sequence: CASSLGGVGDYTF. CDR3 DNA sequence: TGTGCCAGCAGTTTAGGCGGGGTGGGTGACTACACCTTC.

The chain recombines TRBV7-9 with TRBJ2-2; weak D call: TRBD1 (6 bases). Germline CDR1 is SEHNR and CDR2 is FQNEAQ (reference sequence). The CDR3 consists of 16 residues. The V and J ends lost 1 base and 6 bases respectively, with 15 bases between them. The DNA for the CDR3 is TGTGCCAGCAGCTTAGAACAGGGAGATTGGGCCGGGGAGCTGTTTTTT. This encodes CASSLEQGDWAGELFF.

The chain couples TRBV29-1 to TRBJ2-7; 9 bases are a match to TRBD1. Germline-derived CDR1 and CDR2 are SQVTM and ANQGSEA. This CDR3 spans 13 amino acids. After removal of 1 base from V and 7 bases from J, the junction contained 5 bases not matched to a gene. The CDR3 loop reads CSVEVQGAGEQYF. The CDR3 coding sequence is TGCAGCGTTGAAGTACAGGGGGCAGGAGAGCAGTACTTC.

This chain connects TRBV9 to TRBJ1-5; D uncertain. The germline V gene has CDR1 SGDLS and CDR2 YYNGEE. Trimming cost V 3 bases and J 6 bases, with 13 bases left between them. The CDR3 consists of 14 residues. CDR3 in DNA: TGTGCCAGCAGCGCCGATTCTTACAGTCAGCCCCAGCATTTT. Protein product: CASSADSYSQPQHF.

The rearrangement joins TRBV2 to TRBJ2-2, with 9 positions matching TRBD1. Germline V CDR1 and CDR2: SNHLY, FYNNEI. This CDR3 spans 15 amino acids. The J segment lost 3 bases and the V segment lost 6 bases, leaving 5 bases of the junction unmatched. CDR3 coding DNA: TGTGCCAGCAGGGGGACAGGGCACGACACCGGGGAGCTGTTTTTT. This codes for CASRGTGHDTGELFF.

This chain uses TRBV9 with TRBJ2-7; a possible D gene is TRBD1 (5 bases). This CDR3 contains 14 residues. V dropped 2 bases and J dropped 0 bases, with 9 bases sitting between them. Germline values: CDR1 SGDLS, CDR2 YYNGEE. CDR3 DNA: TGTGCCAGCAGCGTGGGGCCAAACTCCTACGAGCAGTACTTC. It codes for CASSVGPNSYEQYF.

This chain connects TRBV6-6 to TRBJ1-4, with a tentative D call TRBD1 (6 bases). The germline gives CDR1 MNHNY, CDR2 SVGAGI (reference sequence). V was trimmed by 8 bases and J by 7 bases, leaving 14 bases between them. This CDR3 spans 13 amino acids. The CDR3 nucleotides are TGTGCCAGCGAACAGGGAATTCGTGAAAAACTGTTTTTT. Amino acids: CASEQGIREKLFF.

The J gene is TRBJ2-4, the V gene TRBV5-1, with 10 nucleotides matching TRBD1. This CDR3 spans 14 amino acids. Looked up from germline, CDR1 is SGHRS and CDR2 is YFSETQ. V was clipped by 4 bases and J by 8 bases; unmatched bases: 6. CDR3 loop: CASSRQGAWDIQYF. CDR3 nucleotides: TGCGCCAGCAGCCGACAGGGGGCGTGGGACATTCAGTACTTC.

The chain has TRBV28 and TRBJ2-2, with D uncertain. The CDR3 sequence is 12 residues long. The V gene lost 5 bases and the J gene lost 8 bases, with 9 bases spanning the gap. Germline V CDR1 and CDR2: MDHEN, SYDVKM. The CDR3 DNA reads TGTGCCAGCAGTCCCCTCGGTGGGGAGCTGTTTTTT. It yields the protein CASSPLGGELFF. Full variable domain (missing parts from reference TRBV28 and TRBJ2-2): DVKVTQSSRYLVKRTGEKVFLECVQDMDHENMFWYRQDPGLGLRLIYFSYDVKMKEKGDIPEGYSVSREKKERFSLILESASTNQTSMYLCASSPLGGELFFGEGSRLTVL.